This is a list of T cell receptor beta chains from one sample in a study of identical twins. TCRdb recomputed calls from the 5' RACE reads with MiXCR, one row per CDR3 protein. The profile shows 1,800,000 or so distinct CDR3 sequences, 25% to 35% of them singletons. The sequenced material came from cord blood. Receptor source: a newborn girl in good health. The CDR3 runs from the conserved cysteine through the conserved F or W. The D gene is left open where the match is weak. The size field is filled for only some rows; it gives once, few, many or a size class.

-	TRBJ1-2	14	few	TRBV28	CASSPWGANYGYTF	TGTGCCAGCAGTCCGTGGGGGGCAAACTATGGCTACACCTTC
TRBD2	TRBJ2-1	18	-	TRBV28	CASSPTPSGRTSYNEQFF	TGTGCCAGCAGTCCCACCCCGAGCGGGAGGACCTCCTACAATGAGCAGTTCTTC
-	TRBJ2-7	14	few	TRBV2	CASTTPGTPYEQYF	TGTGCCAGCACCACACCCGGGACTCCGTACGAGCAGTACTTC
-	TRBJ2-5	15	many	TRBV29-1	CSASATGGGLETQYF	TGCAGCGCTTCTGCGACAGGAGGGGGTTTAGAGACCCAGTACTTC
TRBD2	TRBJ2-3	17	-	TRBV20-1	CSAAGLAGGGGTDTQYF	TGCAGTGCTGCCGGACTAGCGGGAGGTGGTGGCACAGATACGCAGTATTTT
-	TRBJ2-3	17	-	TRBV11-2	CASSLTERILSTDTQYF	TGTGCCAGCAGCTTAACGGAGCGTATCCTTAGCACAGATACGCAGTATTTT
TRBD2	TRBJ2-1	13	-	TRBV28	CASGLAAPLAQFF	TGTGCCAGCGGACTAGCGGCCCCCCTTGCGCAGTTCTTC
TRBD2	TRBJ2-2	18	-	TRBV18	CASSPLVAGVRNTGELFF	TGTGCCAGCTCACCACTGGTAGCGGGAGTCAGGAACACCGGGGAGCTGTTTTTT
TRBD2	TRBJ2-7	15	-	TRBV5-1	CASSLGGTNNNEQYF	TGCGCCAGCAGCCTAGGCGGGACTAACAACAATGAGCAGTACTTC
TRBD2	TRBJ2-1	15	-	TRBV7-2	CASSFGGVNYNEQFF	TGTGCCAGCAGCTTTGGGGGGGTGAACTACAATGAGCAGTTCTTC
-	TRBJ1-5	14	-	TRBV20-1	CSARRPQGHQPQHF	TGCAGTGCCAGAAGACCCCAGGGGCACCAGCCCCAGCATTTT
-	TRBJ2-7	13	-	TRBV20-1	CSAATGANYEQYF	TGCAGTGCGGCCACCGGGGCTAACTACGAGCAGTACTTC
-	TRBJ2-3	13	-	TRBV3-1	CASSLLLQLTQYF	TGTGCCAGCAGCCTCCTCCTGCAACTAACGCAGTATTTT
-	TRBJ2-6	15	few	TRBV28	CASSPRNSGANVLTF	TGTGCCAGCAGCCCACGAAACTCTGGGGCCAACGTCCTGACTTTC
TRBD1	TRBJ1-1	17	once	TRBV20-1	CSARGTGGREMNTEAFF	TGCAGTGCTAGGGGGACAGGGGGCAGAGAAATGAACACTGAAGCTTTCTTT
-	TRBJ1-1	11	-	TRBV2	CASTGWGEAFF	TGTGCCAGCACGGGCTGGGGTGAAGCTTTCTTT
TRBD2	TRBJ2-1	14	few	TRBV5-5	CAKLAGGAYNEQFF	TGTGCCAAACTAGCGGGGGGGGCCTACAATGAGCAGTTCTTC
-	TRBJ2-7	13	many	TRBV2	CASSGSGNYEQYF	TGTGCCAGCAGTGGGTCCGGAAACTACGAGCAGTACTTC
-	TRBJ2-2	12	-	TRBV4-2	CASNKGTGELFF	TGTGCCAGCAATAAGGGGACCGGGGAGCTGTTTTTT
TRBD2	TRBJ2-1	16	-	TRBV12-3/TRBV12-4	CASSWSSGGAKGEQFF	TGTGCCAGCAGTTGGTCCAGCGGGGGGGCCAAGGGTGAGCAGTTCTTC
-	TRBJ2-4	16	-	TRBV2	CASSEQGPLAKNIQYF	TGTGCCAGCAGTGAACAGGGTCCCTTAGCCAAAAACATTCAGTACTTC
-	TRBJ2-3	15	-	TRBV28	CASSCMQPSTDTQYF	TGTGCCAGCAGTTGTATGCAGCCAAGCACAGATACGCAGTATTTT
TRBD2	TRBJ2-1	14	few	TRBV20-1	CSAALAGNYNEQFF	TGCAGTGCTGCTCTAGCGGGGAACTACAATGAGCAGTTCTTC
-	TRBJ1-4	12	-	TRBV20-1	CSARGGFEKLFF	TGCAGTGCTAGAGGGGGGTTCGAAAAACTGTTTTTT
-	TRBJ1-2	14	-	TRBV5-1	CASRPTDTNYGYTF	TGCGCCAGCCGGCCGACTGACACAAACTATGGCTACACCTTC
-	TRBJ2-1	11	-	TRBV7-9	CASRFSWQQFF	TGTGCCAGCAGATTTAGCTGGCAGCAGTTCTTC
-	TRBJ1-1	15	-	TRBV6-1	CASSRYQLGNTEAFF	TGTGCCAGCAGTAGATATCAACTGGGAAACACTGAAGCTTTCTTT
-	TRBJ1-5	14	-	TRBV28	CASNKGWGNQPQHF	TGTGCCAGTAATAAAGGGTGGGGCAATCAGCCCCAGCATTTT
TRBD1	TRBJ1-2	14	-	TRBV6-6	CASSRDRVGYGYTF	TGTGCCAGCAGCCGGGACAGGGTAGGGTATGGCTACACCTTC
TRBD2	TRBJ2-7	14	-	TRBV2	CASSDRASGYEQYF	TGTGCCAGCAGTGATAGGGCTAGCGGCTACGAGCAGTACTTC
TRBD1	TRBJ2-7	16	few	TRBV28	CASSLTVGQGRYEQYF	TGTGCCAGCAGTTTAACGGTGGGACAGGGGAGGTACGAGCAGTACTTC
TRBD2	TRBJ2-7	15	-	TRBV11-1	CASSPSGRGRYEQYF	TGTGCCAGCAGCCCTAGCGGGAGAGGAAGGTACGAGCAGTACTTC
-	TRBJ1-2	15	-	TRBV20-1	CSASGPGSGARGYTF	TGCAGTGCTAGCGGCCCGGGTTCAGGGGCTAGGGGCTACACCTTC
TRBD2	TRBJ2-2	15	-	TRBV6-5	CASRWKRGNTGELFF	TGTGCCAGCCGGTGGAAGCGGGGGAACACCGGGGAGCTGTTTTTT
-	TRBJ2-1	12	few	TRBV4-2	CASSQESTGQFF	TGTGCCAGCAGCCAAGAGTCAACGGGGCAGTTCTTC
-	TRBJ1-6	15	many	TRBV18	CASSPQSSYNSPLHF	TGTGCCAGCAGCCCACAGAGCTCCTATAATTCACCCCTCCACTTT
-	TRBJ2-2	18	-	TRBV7-6	CASSLGFDQCPNTGELFF	TGTGCCAGCAGCTTAGGGTTCGACCAATGCCCGAACACCGGGGAGCTGTTTTTT
TRBD2	TRBJ2-3	18	-	TRBV28	CASSPDGLAGGVADTQYF	TGTGCCAGCAGCCCCGACGGACTAGCGGGAGGGGTGGCAGATACGCAGTATTTT
-	TRBJ2-5	14	-	TRBV21-1	CASSKMTGQETQYF	TGTGCCAGCAGCAAAATGACAGGTCAAGAGACCCAGTACTTC
TRBD1	TRBJ2-3	16	few	TRBV6-6	CASTKTRQGRTDTQYF	TGTGCCAGCACCAAAACCAGACAGGGACGCACAGATACGCAGTATTTT
-	TRBJ2-7	18	few	TRBV3-1	CASSQTRVEPRLFYEQYF	TGTGCCAGCAGCCAAACCCGGGTCGAGCCCCGCCTATTCTACGAGCAGTACTTC
TRBD2	TRBJ2-1	21	-	TRBV10-3	CAVSEPNSKGSGLAGYNEQFF	TGTGCCGTCAGTGAGCCGAACAGCAAAGGGTCAGGACTAGCGGGCTACAATGAGCAGTTCTTC